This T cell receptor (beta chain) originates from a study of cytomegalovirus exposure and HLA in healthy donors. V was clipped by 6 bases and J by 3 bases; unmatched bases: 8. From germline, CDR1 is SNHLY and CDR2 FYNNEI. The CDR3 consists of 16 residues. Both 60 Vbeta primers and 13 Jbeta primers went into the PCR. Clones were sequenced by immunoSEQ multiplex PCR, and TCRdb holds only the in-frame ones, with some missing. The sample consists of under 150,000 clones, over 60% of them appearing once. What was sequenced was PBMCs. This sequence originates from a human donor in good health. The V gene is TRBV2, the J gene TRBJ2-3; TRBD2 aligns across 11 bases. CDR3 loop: CASSSPTSGVTDTQYF. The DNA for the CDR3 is TGTGCCAGCAGCAGCCCGACTAGCGGGGTGACAGATACGCAGTATTTT.